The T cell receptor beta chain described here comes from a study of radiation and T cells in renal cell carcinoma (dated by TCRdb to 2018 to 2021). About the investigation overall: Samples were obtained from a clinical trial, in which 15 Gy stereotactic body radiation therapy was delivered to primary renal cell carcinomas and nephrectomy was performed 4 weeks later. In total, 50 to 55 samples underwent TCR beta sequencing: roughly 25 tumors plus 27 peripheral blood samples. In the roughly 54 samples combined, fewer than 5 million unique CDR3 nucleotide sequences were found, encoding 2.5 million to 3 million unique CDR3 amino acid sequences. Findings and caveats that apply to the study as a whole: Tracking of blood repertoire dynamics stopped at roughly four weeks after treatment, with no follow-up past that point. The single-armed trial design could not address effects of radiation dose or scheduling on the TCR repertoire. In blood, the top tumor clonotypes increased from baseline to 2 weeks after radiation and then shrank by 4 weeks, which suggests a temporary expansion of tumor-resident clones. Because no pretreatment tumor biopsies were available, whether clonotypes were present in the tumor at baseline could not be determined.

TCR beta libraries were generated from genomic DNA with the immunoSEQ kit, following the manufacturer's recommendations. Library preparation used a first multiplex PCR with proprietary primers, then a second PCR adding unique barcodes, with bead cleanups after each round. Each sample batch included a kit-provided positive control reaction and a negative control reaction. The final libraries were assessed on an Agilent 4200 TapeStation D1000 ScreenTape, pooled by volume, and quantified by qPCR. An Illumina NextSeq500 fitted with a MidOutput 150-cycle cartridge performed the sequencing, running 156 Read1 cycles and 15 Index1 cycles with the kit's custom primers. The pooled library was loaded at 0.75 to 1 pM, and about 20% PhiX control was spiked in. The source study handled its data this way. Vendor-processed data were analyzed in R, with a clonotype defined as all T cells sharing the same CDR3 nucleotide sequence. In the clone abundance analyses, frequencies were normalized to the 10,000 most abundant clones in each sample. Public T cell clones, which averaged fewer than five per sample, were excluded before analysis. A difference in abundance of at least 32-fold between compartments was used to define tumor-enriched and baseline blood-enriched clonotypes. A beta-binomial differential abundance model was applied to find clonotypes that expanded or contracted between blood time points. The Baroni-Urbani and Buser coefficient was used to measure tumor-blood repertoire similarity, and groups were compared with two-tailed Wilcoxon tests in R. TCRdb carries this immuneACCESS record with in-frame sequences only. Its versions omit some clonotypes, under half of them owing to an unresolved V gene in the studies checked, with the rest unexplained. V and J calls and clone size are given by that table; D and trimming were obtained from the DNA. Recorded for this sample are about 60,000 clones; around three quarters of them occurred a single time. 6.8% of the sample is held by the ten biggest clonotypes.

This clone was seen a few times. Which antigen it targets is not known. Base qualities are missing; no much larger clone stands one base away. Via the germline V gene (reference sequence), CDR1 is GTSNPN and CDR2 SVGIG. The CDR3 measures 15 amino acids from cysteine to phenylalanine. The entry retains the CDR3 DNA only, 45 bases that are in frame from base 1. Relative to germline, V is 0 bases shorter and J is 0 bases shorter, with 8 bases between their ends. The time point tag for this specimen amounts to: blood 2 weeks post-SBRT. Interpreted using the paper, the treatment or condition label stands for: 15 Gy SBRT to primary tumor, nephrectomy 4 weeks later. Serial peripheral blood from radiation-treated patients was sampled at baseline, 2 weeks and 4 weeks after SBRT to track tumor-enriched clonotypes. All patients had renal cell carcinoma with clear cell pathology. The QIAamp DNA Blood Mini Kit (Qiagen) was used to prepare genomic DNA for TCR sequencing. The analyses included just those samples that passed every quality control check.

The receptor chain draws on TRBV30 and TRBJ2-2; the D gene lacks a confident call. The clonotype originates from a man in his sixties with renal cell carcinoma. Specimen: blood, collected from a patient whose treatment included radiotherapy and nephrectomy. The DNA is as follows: TGTGCCTGGAGTGTATTGCCAGCGAACACCGGGGAGCTGTTTTTT. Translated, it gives CAWSVLPANTGELFF.